A selection of T cell receptor beta chains follows, all from one sample in a study of spatial heterogeneity in lung cancer. TCRdb re-derived calls from the 5' RACE reads in MiXCR, one entry per CDR3 protein. The sample consists of 55,000 to 75,000 distinct CDR3 sequences, less than 10% of them appearing once. This specimen was PBMCs, taken at surgery. Receptors originate from a female donor with early-stage non-small cell lung cancer. Both conserved end residues are part of each CDR3. Each record gives: CDR3 DNA, CDR3 protein, clone size, J gene, V gene, CDR3 length, D gene. A D gene is named only where the DNA matches it firmly. Some rows have no size entry. The others give once, few or many, or a class for an expanded clone.

TGTGCCAGCAGCCTGGACAGGACTAACTATGGCTACACCTTC CASSLDRTNYGYTF few TRBJ1-2 TRBV7-2 14 TRBD1
TGTGCCAGCAAACAGGGGGTTGACTATGGCTACACCTTC CASKQGVDYGYTF - TRBJ1-2 TRBV28 13 TRBD1
TGTGCCAGCAGTAGGACAGTTACTAACTATGGCTACACCTTC CASSRTVTNYGYTF few TRBJ1-2 TRBV6-5 14 -
TGCAGTGCTAGAGATCTAGCAGATCCGAAAGAGACCCAGTACTTC CSARDLADPKETQYF - TRBJ2-5 TRBV20-1 15 -
TGTGCCAGCAGCTTAGCGCAGGGAAGCACTGGAAACACCATATATTTT CASSLAQGSTGNTIYF - TRBJ1-3 TRBV7-2 16 -
TGCAGCGCGGGAGAGGGGAACACTGAAGCTTTCTTT CSAGEGNTEAFF few TRBJ1-1 TRBV29-1 12 -
TGTGCCAGCAGCCGCCGGGACAGGGGGCAAGAGCAGTACTTC CASSRRDRGQEQYF many TRBJ2-7 TRBV14 14 TRBD1
TGTGCTAGTGGTTTGGGTACAGCTACCAATCAGCCCCAGCATTTT CASGLGTATNQPQHF few TRBJ1-5 TRBV12-5 15 -
TGCGCCAGCAGCTTGGCCGGTGGTCGCCAGGGAGGTGAAAAACTGTTTTTT CASSLAGGRQGGEKLFF - TRBJ1-4 TRBV5-1 17 -
TGTGCCAGCAGTCTCCAAGGGACAGGGGCTTTCAATCAGCCCCAGCATTTT CASSLQGTGAFNQPQHF few TRBJ1-5 TRBV12-3/TRBV12-4 17 TRBD1
TGTGCCAGCAGTGTGGGACTTCCAGATACGCAGTATTTT CASSVGLPDTQYF - TRBJ2-3 TRBV2 13 -
TGTGCCAGCAGCTTAAGACCTCTCGGGACAGCGAACACTGAAGCTTTCTTT CASSLRPLGTANTEAFF many TRBJ1-1 TRBV7-9 17 TRBD1
TGCGCCAGCAGCTACCGGGACTTGAACACCGGGGAGCTGTTTTTT CASSYRDLNTGELFF many TRBJ2-2 TRBV5-1 15 -
TGTGCCAGCAGTGACTCGGGTGAGCAGTTCTTC CASSDSGEQFF few TRBJ2-1 TRBV6-4 11 -
TGTGCCAGCAGCGCCGGGGTAGCGGGAGGGGATGAGCAGTTCTTC CASSAGVAGGDEQFF few TRBJ2-1 TRBV9 15 TRBD2
TGTGCCACCAGTGATTCCCGGACAGGCCACCGAGGCTATGGCTACACCTTC CATSDSRTGHRGYGYTF few TRBJ1-2 TRBV24-1 17 TRBD1
TGCGCCAGCAGCCAGACCGGGGAGCTGTTTTTT CASSQTGELFF many TRBJ2-2 TRBV4-1 11 -
TGTGCCAGCAGTGCCCGGACAGGGGAAAGTGGCGAGCAGTACTTC CASSARTGESGEQYF - TRBJ2-7 TRBV6-6 15 TRBD1